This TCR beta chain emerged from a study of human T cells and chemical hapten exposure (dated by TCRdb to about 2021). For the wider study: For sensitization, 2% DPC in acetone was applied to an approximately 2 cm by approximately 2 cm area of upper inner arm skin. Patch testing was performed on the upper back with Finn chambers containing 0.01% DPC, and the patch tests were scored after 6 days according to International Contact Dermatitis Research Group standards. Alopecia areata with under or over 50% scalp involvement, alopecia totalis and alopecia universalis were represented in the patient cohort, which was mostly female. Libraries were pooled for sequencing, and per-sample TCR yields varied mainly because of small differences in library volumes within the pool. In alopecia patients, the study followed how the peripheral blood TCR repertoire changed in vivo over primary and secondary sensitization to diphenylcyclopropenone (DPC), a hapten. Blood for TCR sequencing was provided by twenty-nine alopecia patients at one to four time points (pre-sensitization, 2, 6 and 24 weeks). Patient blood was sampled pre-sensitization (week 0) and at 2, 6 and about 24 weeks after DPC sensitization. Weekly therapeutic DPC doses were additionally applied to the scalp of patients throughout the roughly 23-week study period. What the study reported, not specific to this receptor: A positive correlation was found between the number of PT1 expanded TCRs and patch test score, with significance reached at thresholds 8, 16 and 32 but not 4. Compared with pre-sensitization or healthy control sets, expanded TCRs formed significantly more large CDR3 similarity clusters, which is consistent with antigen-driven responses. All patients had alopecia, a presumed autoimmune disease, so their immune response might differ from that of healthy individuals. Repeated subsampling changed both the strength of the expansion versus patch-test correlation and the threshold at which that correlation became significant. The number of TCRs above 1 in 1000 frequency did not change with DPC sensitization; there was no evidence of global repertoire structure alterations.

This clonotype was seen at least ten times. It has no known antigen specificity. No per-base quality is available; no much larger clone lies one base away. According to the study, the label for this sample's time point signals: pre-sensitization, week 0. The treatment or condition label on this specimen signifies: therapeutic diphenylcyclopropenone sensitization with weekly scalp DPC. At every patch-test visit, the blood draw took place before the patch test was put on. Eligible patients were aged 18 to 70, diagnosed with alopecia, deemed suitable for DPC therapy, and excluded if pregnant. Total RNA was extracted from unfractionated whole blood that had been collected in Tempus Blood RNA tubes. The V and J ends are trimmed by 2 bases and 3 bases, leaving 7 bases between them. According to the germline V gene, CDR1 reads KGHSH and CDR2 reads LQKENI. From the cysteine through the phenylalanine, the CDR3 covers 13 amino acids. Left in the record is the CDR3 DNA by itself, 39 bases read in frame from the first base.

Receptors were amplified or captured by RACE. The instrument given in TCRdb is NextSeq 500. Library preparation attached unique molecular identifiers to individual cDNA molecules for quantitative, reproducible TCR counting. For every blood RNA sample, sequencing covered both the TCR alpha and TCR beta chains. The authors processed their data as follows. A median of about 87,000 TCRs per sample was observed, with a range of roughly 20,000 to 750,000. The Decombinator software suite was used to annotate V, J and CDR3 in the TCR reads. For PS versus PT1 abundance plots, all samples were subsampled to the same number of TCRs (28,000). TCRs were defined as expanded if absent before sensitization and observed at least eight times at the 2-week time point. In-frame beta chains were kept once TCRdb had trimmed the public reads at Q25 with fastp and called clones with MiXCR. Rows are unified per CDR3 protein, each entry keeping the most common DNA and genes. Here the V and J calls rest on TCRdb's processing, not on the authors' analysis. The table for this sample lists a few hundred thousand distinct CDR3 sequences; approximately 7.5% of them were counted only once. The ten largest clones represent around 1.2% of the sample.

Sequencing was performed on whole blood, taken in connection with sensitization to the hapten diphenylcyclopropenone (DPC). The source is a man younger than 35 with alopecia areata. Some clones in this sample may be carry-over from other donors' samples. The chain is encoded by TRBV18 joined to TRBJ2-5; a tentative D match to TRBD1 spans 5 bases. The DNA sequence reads TGTGCCAGCTCACCAGGGGCAGAAGAGACCCAGTACTTC. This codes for CASSPGAEETQYF.